This T cell receptor (beta chain) was sequenced for a study of T cell responses to AZD1222 COVID-19 vaccine. TCRdb keeps only in-frame clones here, not all; method: immunoSEQ multiplex PCR. The table lists around 110,000 clones, around 94% of them singletons. Study results and caveats: When two AZD1222 doses had been given, Spike-specific TCR breadth and depth rose.

The germline V gene has CDR1 SEHNR and CDR2 FQNEAQ (reference sequence). The CDR3 totals 14 residues. Trimming left V 5 bases short and J 7 bases short, with 18 bases between. This clone occurred once. Its target is unknown. The sequence was obtained from an adult who received the AZD1222 COVID-19 vaccine. The chain couples TRBV7-9 to TRBJ2-7; D unclear. The material sequenced was peripheral blood, taken 28 days after the second AZD1222 dose. CDR3 amino acids: CASSASRSSREQYF. CDR3 nucleotides: TGTGCCAGCAGCGCAAGTAGGTCAAGCAGAGAGCAGTACTTC.